This section outlines one T cell receptor beta chain sequence together with its context. Germline V gene sequence: CDR1 LGHDT, CDR2 YNNKEL (reference sequence). With 4 bases clipped from V and 3 bases from J, the junction kept 6 bases outside the gene matches. The CDR3 spans 15 residues. The entry originates in a study of T-cell reconstitution after alpha-beta-depleted transplantation in children. Researchers prepared the TCRbeta library using unique molecular identifiers, the study reports. One entry per CDR3 protein results from TCRdb running MiXCR on the PCR reads. The sample includes around 700,000 distinct CDR3 sequences, 10% to 15% of them seen just once.

Material: PBMCs, obtained before TCRalphabeta/CD19-depleted stem cell transplant. This sequence was found in a girl aged 2-10 years with congenital amegakaryocytic thrombocytopenia, due to receive a stem cell transplant. This rearrangement joins TRBV3-1 to TRBJ2-5; 9 nucleotides agree with TRBD1. DNA for the CDR3: TGTGCCAGCAGCCTTGGACAGGGGAGTGAAGAGACCCAGTACTTC. This sequence encodes CASSLGQGSEETQYF.